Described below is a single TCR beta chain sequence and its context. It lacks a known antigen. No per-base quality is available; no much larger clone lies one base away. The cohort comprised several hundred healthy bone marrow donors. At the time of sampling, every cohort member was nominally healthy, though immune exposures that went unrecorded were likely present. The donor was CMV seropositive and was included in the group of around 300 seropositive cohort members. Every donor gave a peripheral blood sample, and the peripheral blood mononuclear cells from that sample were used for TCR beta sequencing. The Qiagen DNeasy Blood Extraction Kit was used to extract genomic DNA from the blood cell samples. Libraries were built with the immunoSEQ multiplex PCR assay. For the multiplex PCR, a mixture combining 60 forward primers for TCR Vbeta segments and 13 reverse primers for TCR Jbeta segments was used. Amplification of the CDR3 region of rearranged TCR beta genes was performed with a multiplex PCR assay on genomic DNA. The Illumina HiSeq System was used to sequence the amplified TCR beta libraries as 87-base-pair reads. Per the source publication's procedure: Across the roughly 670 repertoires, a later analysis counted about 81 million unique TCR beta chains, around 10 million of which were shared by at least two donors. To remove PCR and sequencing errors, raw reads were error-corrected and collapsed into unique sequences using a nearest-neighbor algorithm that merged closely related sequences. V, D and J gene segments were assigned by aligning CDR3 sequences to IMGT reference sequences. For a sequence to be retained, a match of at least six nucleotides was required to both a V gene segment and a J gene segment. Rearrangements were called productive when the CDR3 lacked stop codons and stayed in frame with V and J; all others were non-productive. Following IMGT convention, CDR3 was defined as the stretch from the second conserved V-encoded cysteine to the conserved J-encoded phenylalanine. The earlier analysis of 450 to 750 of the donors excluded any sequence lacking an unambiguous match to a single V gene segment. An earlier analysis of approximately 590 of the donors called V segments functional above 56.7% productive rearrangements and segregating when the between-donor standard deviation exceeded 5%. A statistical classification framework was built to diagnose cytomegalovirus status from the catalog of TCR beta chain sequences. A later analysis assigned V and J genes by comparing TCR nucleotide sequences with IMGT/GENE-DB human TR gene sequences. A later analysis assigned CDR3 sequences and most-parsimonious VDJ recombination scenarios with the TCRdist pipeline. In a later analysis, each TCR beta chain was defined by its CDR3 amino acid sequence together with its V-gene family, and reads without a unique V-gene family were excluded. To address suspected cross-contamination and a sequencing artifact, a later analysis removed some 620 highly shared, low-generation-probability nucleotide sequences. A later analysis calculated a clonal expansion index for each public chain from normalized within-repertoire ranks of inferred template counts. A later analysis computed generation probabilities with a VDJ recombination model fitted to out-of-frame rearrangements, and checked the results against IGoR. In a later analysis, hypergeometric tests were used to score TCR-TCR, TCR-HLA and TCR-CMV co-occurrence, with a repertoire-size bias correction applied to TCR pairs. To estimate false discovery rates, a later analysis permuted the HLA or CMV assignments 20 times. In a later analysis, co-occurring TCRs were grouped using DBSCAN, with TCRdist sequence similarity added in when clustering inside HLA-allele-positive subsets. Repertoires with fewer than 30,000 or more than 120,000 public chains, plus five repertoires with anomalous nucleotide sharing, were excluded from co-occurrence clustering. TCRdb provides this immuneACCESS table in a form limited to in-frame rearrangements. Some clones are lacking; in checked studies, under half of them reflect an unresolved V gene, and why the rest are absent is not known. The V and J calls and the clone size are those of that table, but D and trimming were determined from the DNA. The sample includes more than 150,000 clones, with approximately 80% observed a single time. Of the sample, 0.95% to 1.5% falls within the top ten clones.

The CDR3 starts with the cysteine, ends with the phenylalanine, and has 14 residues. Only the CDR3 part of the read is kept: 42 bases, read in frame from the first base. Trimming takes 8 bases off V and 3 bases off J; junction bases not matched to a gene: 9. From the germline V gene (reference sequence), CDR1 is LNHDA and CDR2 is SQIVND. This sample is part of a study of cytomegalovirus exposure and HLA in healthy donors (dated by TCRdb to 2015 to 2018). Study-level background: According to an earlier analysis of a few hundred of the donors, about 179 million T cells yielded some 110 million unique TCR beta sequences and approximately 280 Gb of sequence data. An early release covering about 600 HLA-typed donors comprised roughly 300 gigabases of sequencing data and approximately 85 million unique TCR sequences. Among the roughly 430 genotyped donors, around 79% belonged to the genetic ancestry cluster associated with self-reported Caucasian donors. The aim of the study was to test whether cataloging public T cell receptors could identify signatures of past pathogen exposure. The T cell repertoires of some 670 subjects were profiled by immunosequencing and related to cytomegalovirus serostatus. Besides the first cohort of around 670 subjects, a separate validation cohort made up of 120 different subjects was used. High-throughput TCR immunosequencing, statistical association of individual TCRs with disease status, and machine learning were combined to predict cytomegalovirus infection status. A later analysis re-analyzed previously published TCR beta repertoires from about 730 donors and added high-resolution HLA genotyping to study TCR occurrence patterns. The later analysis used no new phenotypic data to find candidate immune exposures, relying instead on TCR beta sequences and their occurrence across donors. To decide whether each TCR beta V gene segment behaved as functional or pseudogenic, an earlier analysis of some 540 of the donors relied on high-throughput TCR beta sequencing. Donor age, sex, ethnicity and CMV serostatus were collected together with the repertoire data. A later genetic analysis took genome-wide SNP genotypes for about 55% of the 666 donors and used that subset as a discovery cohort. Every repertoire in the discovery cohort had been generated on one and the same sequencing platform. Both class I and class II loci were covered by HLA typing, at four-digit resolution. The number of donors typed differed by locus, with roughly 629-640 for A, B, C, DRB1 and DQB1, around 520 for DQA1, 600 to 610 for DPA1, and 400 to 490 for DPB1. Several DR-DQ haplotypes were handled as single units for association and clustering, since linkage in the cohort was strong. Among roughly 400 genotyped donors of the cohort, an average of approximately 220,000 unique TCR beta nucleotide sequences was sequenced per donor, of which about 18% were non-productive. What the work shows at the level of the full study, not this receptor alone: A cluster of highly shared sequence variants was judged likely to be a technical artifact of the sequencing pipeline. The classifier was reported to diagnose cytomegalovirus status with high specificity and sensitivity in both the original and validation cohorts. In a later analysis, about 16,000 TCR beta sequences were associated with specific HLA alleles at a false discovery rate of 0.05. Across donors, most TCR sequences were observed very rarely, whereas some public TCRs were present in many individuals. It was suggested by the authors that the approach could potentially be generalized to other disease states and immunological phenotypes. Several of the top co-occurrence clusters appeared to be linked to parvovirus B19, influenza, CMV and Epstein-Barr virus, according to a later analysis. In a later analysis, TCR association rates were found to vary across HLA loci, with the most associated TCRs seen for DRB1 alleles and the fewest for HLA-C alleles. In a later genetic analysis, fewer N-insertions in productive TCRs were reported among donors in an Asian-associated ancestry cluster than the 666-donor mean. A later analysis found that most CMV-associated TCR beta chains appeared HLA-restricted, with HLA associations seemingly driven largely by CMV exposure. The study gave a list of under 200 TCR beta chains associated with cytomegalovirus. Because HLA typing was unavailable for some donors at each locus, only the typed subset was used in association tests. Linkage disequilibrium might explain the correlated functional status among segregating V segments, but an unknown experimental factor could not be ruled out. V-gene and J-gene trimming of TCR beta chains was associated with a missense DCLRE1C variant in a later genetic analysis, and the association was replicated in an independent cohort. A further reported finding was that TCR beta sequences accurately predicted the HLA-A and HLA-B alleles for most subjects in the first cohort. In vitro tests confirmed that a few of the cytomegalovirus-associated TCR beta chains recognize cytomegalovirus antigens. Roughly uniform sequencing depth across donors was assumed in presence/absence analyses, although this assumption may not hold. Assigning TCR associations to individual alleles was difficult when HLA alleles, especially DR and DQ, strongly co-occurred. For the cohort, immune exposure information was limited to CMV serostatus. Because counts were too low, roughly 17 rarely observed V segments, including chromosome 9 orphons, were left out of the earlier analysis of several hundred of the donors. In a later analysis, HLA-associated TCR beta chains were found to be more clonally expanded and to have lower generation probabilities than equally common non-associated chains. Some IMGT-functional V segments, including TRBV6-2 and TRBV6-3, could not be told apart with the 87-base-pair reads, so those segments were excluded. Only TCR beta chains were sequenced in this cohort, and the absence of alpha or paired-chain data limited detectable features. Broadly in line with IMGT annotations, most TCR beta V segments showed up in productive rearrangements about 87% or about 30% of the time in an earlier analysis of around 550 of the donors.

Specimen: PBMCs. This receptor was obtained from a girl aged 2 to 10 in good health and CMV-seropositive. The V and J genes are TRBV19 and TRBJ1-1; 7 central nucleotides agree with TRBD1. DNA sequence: TGTGCCAGTCTCCTAGGGGGCGCGGACACTGAAGCTTTCTTT. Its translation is CASLLGGADTEAFF.